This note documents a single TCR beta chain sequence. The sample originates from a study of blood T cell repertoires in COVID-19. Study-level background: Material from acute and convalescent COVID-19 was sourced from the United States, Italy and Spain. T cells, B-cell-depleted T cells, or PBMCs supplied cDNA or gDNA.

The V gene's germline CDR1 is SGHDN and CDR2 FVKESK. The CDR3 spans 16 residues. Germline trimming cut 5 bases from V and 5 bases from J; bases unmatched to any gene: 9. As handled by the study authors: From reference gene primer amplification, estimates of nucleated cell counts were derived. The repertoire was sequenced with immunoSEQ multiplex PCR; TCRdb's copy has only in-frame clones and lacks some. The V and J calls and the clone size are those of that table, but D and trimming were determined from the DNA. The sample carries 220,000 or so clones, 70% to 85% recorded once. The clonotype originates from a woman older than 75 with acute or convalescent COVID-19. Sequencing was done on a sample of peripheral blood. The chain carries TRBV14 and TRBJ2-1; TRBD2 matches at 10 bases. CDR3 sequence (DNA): TGTGCCAGCAGCTTCACTGAGAGCGGGGGGGACAATGAGCAGTTCTTC. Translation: CASSFTESGGDNEQFF.